This TCR beta chain was profiled in a study of T cells in tumors after PD-1 blockade. Background on the study: Excluded were patients with checkpoint blockade, immunosuppressants, or radiotherapy or other anti-cancer therapy within 4 weeks. During anti-PD-1 treatment, some patients continued daily vismodegib 150 mg. Blood samples averaged around 110,000 templates (range 24,679-257,772) and roughly 37,000 unique clonotypes.

This CDR3 comprises 13 residues. Germline CDR1 reads LGHDT; CDR2 reads YNNKEL (reference sequence). Trimming at V came to 4 bases and at J to 3 bases, leaving 2 bases not matched to a gene. Only a few counts were recorded for this clone. What it recognizes is unknown. Study results and caveats: Peripheral recruitment is suggested, as some novel exhausted tumor clones were in pre-treatment blood.

Generated by immunoSEQ multiplex PCR, the TCRdb table keeps only in-frame clones and is missing some. The sample carries roughly 19,000 clones, over 75% recorded once. This TCR came from a human donor with basal cell carcinoma. V is TRBV3-1 (or the pseudogene TRBV3-2) and J is TRBJ1-2; 7 nucleotides match TRBD1. The specimen was PBMCs, collected before anti-PD-1 treatment. The CDR3 spells CASSLGQYYGYTF. DNA for the CDR3: TGTGCCAGCAGCCTGGGACAGTACTATGGCTACACCTTC.